This entry lists 31 T cell receptor beta chains sequenced from one sample in a study of post-analysis software for immune sequencing data. cDNA libraries for TCR beta contained unique molecular identifiers. TCRdb re-called the PCR reads with MiXCR, one entry per CDR3 protein. The sample carries under 200,000 distinct CDR3 sequences, roughly 30% recorded once. These TCRs are of unknown antigen specificity. Study-level results: Controls showed lower frequencies than patients for a few TRBV segments, and TRBV5-6, TRBV5-1 and TRBV20-1 were among these.

Sequencing was performed on blood. Receptor source: a girl aged 2 to 17 with multiple sclerosis.

The table lists this clonotype with many counts. The rearrangement joins TRBV20-1 to TRBJ1-2; D is ambiguous. V lost 3 bases to trimming and J lost 0 bases, with 5 bases between them. This CDR3 spans 12 amino acids. In germline, CDR1 is DFQATT, CDR2 SNEGSKA (reference sequence). This chain's CDR3 is CSASRSNYGYTF. The CDR3 DNA reads as TGCAGTGCTAGTCGGTCTAACTATGGCTACACCTTC.

This clonotype was counted ten times or more. This sequence joins TRBV6-6 and TRBJ2-3; D gene uncertain. The CDR3 spans 14 residues. Germline values: CDR1 MNHNY, CDR2 SVGAGI (reference sequence). The V gene lost 8 bases and the J gene lost 0 bases, with 12 bases spanning the gap. The CDR3: CASGNGVSTDTQYF. The CDR3 nucleotides read TGTGCCAGCGGGAATGGCGTTAGCACAGATACGCAGTATTTT.

The table lists this clonotype with many counts. The chain uses TRBV6-6 and TRBJ2-1; D is unresolved. Germline values: CDR1 MNHNY, CDR2 SVGAGI (reference sequence). The CDR3 is 13 residues long. V lost 4 bases, J lost 5 bases, and 9 bases lay in between. The CDR3 loop reads CASSSAEHNEQFF. The CDR3 nucleotides read TGTGCCAGCAGTTCGGCCGAGCACAATGAGCAGTTCTTC.

This clonotype was detected ten times or more. V is TRBV15 and J is TRBJ2-1; no clear D. This CDR3 has 13 residues. Germline V gene data show CDR1 as LNHNV and CDR2 as YYDKDF (reference sequence). V dropped 1 base and J dropped 6 bases, with 7 bases sitting between them. The CDR3: CATSRGNGNEQFF. The CDR3 region has the DNA TGTGCCACCAGCAGAGGAAATGGCAATGAGCAGTTCTTC.

This clonotype was seen ten or more times. This chain joins TRBV27 and TRBJ1-2, with TRBD1 matching 7 bases. The CDR3 is made up of 13 amino acids. Losses at the gene ends were 8 bases for V and 4 bases for J; bases not matched to a gene: 7. The V gene's germline CDR1 is MNHEY and CDR2 SMNVEV (reference sequence). CDR3 nucleotide sequence: TGTGCCAGCGCACGACAGGGTTCCTATGGCTACACCTTC. It translates to CASARQGSYGYTF.

A remark on this clonotype: This sequence may be a read error, since a much larger clone differs from it by one base. This chain joins TRBV24-1 and TRBJ2-3, with D maybe TRBD1 (6 bases). The germline CDR1 and CDR2 sequences are KGHDR and SFDVKD. The CDR3 consists of 15 residues. The CDR3 DNA reads TGTGTCACCAGTGATCCAGGGGAAGGCACAGATACGCAGTATTTT. Its protein is CVTSDPGEGTDTQYF.

This clonotype was detected only a few times. In nucleotides, the CDR3 is TGTGCCAGCAGTGAGACACATAGCAATCAGCCCCAGCATTTT. Protein: CASSETHSNQPQHF. The chain joins TRBV2 to TRBJ1-5; D is ambiguous. Germline CDR1 SNHLY, CDR2 FYNNEI. CDR3 length: 14 amino acids. Trimming left V 3 bases short and J 0 bases short, with 6 bases between.

This clonotype has a count of ten or more. The chain combines TRBV4-1 with TRBJ2-7; tentatively, D is TRBD1 (6 bases). V shed 5 bases and J shed 3 bases, with 17 bases lying between them. The CDR3 loop spans 15 amino acids. From germline, CDR1 is MGHRA and CDR2 YSYEKL. The CDR3 sequence is CASSAPVQGNYEQYF. As DNA, the CDR3 is TGCGCCAGCAGCGCGCCCGTACAGGGTAACTACGAGCAGTACTTC.

This clonotype was seen more than once but under ten times. The rearrangement links TRBV12-3 or TRBV12-4 to TRBJ1-1; maybe TRBD1 (5 bases). Trimming pared 7 bases from V and 2 bases from J, leaving 14 bases between. This CDR3 has 14 amino acids. CDR3 sequence (DNA): TGTGCCAGCACAGTTGGGGCCCCAAACACTGAAGCTTTCTTT. It encodes CASTVGAPNTEAFF.

The chain is built from TRBV24-1 and TRBJ2-5, with TRBD1 identical over 7 bases. CDR1 and CDR2 (germline): KGHDR, SFDVKD. The V gene end was trimmed by 3 bases and the J gene end by 2 bases; junction bases not matched to a gene: 8. The CDR3 is 16 residues long. The CDR3 protein is CATSDRHRGNQETQYF. The CDR3 DNA sequence: TGTGCCACCAGTGATCGGCACAGGGGAAATCAAGAGACCCAGTACTTC.

This clonotype was counted only a few times. The V gene is TRBV5-5, the J gene TRBJ1-2; tentatively, D is TRBD1 (5 bases). The germline V and J ends were trimmed by 3 bases and 8 bases, with 17 bases remaining between them. The germline CDR1 and CDR2 sequences are SGHKS and YYEKEE (reference sequence). The CDR3 consists of 14 residues. The CDR3: CASSWSEGLGGYTF. The DNA for the CDR3 is TGTGCCAGCAGCTGGAGTGAGGGGCTTGGCGGCTACACCTTC.

The chain has TRBV5-1 and TRBJ1-3; D not certain. Trimming left V 0 bases short and J 2 bases short, with 9 bases between. Germline CDR1 and CDR2: SGHRS and YFSETQ. The CDR3 has 15 amino acids. CDR3 protein: CASSLEPGPGNTIYF. Here the CDR3 DNA reads TGCGCCAGCAGCTTGGAACCTGGGCCTGGAAACACCATATATTTT.

Turning to this clonotype: This may stem from a read error, because a much larger clone lies one nucleotide away. The chain is built from TRBV7-8 and TRBJ2-1, with D possibly TRBD2 on 7 matching bases. The CDR3 has 20 amino acids. Trimming removed 4 bases at V and 5 bases at J, with 30 bases between. Germline V lookup: CDR1 SGHVS, CDR2 FQNEAQ. The CDR3 reads CASSSSRVRAKVGGHNEQFF. The CDR3 DNA reads as TGTGCCAGCAGCTCAAGCAGGGTTCGGGCTAAAGTCGGGGGGCACAATGAGCAGTTCTTC.

This clonotype was detected many times. The J gene is TRBJ2-6, the V gene TRBV6-1; D gene ambiguous. V was shortened by 0 bases and J by 0 bases, with 3 bases between the two germline ends. The germline V gene has CDR1 MNHNS and CDR2 SASEGT. The CDR3 loop spans 15 amino acids. The CDR3 nucleotides read TGTGCCAGCAGTGAAGCGAGCTCTGGGGCCAACGTCCTGACTTTC. Translated, it gives CASSEASSGANVLTF.

In its sample, this clonotype was seen many times. The chain uses TRBV7-9 and TRBJ2-1; TRBD1 aligns across 7 bases. This CDR3 has 15 residues. CDR1 SEHNR and CDR2 FQNEAQ come from the germline V gene (reference sequence). Trimming removed 7 bases from V and 3 bases from J; junction bases left unmatched: 9. CDR3 sequence reads: CASNLNRGDYNEQFF. CDR3 coding DNA: TGTGCCAGCAACCTTAACAGGGGAGACTACAATGAGCAGTTCTTC.

This clonotype has at least ten counts. V gene TRBV29-1 combines with J gene TRBJ2-1, with 7 bases that match TRBD2. J was trimmed by 1 base and V by 3 bases; bases with no gene match: 3. CDR1 and CDR2 from the germline V gene are SQVTM and ANQGSEA. This CDR3 comprises 14 residues. The CDR3 DNA follows: TGCAGCGTTGACAGGACTAGATCCTACAATGAGCAGTTCTTC. Translated, it gives CSVDRTRSYNEQFF.

The chain carries TRBV6-4 and TRBJ2-1, with 8 bases lining up with TRBD2. The CDR3 length is 16 residues. Germline V lookup: CDR1 MRHNA, CDR2 SNTAGT. V lost 3 bases and J lost 6; bases outside the gene matches: 10. The CDR3 protein is CASSESEGLGGNEQFF. As DNA, the CDR3 is TGTGCCAGCAGTGAATCGGAGGGACTAGGGGGCAATGAGCAGTTCTTC.

The chain recombines TRBV12-3 or TRBV12-4 with TRBJ1-6, with D maybe TRBD1 (5 bases). Trimming took off 6 bases at V and 7 bases at J, with 7 bases between the two ends. The CDR3 contains 12 residues. In DNA form, the CDR3 reads TGTGCCAGCAGGGGGCTGAATTCACCCCTCCACTTT. Its protein product is CASRGLNSPLHF.

On this clonotype: A read error may explain this, as a much larger clone is one base away. The rearrangement uses TRBV6-1 and TRBJ2-1; a weak D match, TRBD2 (5 bases). The CDR3 has 13 residues. Germline values: CDR1 MNHNS, CDR2 SASEGT. The CDR3 coding sequence is TGTGCCAGCGCAAGGGAGCTCTCCAATGAGCAGTGCTTC. This codes for CASARELSNEQCF.

In its sample, this clonotype was seen a few times. This chain links TRBV20-1 with TRBJ2-1; the match to TRBD2 covers 11 bases. The CDR3 has 15 residues. In germline, CDR1 is DFQATT, CDR2 SNEGSKA (reference sequence). J was trimmed by 6 bases and V by 1 base; bases with no gene match: 5. The chain's CDR3 is CSARVSSGRRNEQFF. The CDR3, as DNA: TGCAGTGCTAGAGTTTCTAGCGGGAGGCGCAATGAGCAGTTCTTC.

This clonotype was detected only a few times. The chain combines TRBV4-1 with TRBJ1-1; D is possibly TRBD1 (5 bases). Germline CDR1 is MGHRA and CDR2 is YSYEKL. With 1 base removed from V and 1 base from J, the gap between germline ends came to 16 bases. The CDR3 length is 17 residues. Here the CDR3 DNA reads TGCGCCAGCAGCCAAGTAGCGTCGGACACCGCGAACACTGAAGCTTTCTTT. Amino acids: CASSQVASDTANTEAFF.

This clonotype was observed at least ten times. The chain recombines TRBV6-6 with TRBJ2-7; 11 bases are a match to TRBD2. The germline V gene encodes CDR1 MNHNY and CDR2 SVGAGI (reference sequence). The CDR3 is made up of 15 amino acids. The ends lost 6 bases at V and 1 base at J; junction bases unmatched: 5. For the CDR3, the DNA is TGTGCCAGCAGCAAGGGACTAGCGGCATCCTACGAGCAGTACTTC. This sequence encodes CASSKGLAASYEQYF.

The table lists this clonotype with many counts. The rearrangement joins TRBV5-1 to TRBJ2-5, with D possibly matching TRBD2 (5 bases). From germline, CDR1 is SGHRS and CDR2 YFSETQ. The CDR3 contains 13 residues. V was cut by 2 bases and J by 7 bases, with 12 bases left in between. The CDR3 DNA follows: TGCGCCAGCAGCTTAGGAGGTGAGGCGACCCAGTACTTC. Protein product: CASSLGGEATQYF.

Comment on this clonotype: One end of the junction varies from germline; a read error may be responsible. V gene TRBV7-9 combines with J gene TRBJ2-1; D gene unclear. The germline CDR1 and CDR2 sequences are SEHNR and FQNEAQ (reference sequence). The CDR3 has 14 residues. The CDR3 nucleotides are TGTTCCAGCAGCTTAGAGACCACTTACAATGAGCAGTTCTTC. Its translation is CSSSLETTYNEQFF.

About this clonotype itself: A single base separates this from a much larger clone, so it may be a read error. The gene calls are TRBV27 and TRBJ2-1; 8 bases are a match to TRBD1. The CDR3 runs 14 residues. The V gene's germline CDR1 is MNHEY and CDR2 SMNVEV (reference sequence). The CDR3, as DNA: TGTACCAGCAGCGTCCAGGGGGCCTTTAATGAGCAGTTCTTC. Encoded protein: CTSSVQGAFNEQFF.

The J gene is TRBJ1-2, the V gene TRBV25-1; D not resolved. There are 15 residues in the CDR3. Germline V CDR1 and CDR2: MGHDK, SYGVNS. The V gene lost 0 bases and the J gene lost 3 bases, with 11 bases spanning the gap. CDR3 sequence reads: CASSEYPGLDYGYTF. CDR3 nucleotide sequence: TGTGCCAGCAGTGAATACCCGGGGTTGGACTATGGCTACACCTTC.

Only a few counts were recorded for this clonotype. The J gene is TRBJ1-2, the V gene TRBV5-1; 8 bases fit TRBD1. The CDR3 is made up of 15 amino acids. J was trimmed by 7 bases and V by 3 bases; bases with no gene match: 11. CDR1 SGHRS and CDR2 YFSETQ come from the germline V gene. In DNA, the CDR3 is TGCGCCAGCAGCTCCGGCGCCAGGGGGCGTGGTGGCTACACCTTC. This translates into CASSSGARGRGGYTF.

This clonotype was picked up a small number of times. The rearrangement links TRBV18 to TRBJ1-1; D unresolved. V lost 5 bases and J lost 3, with 10 bases in between. Germline V gene sequence: CDR1 KGHSH, CDR2 LQKENI. There are 13 residues in the CDR3. CDR3 nucleotides: TGTGCCAGCTCAGCAAAGAAGGACACTGAAGCTTTCTTT. It yields the protein CASSAKKDTEAFF.

This clonotype was detected ten times or more. The chain couples TRBV4-1 to TRBJ2-6, with D possibly TRBD1 on 6 matching bases. Per the germline V gene, CDR1 is MGHRA and CDR2 is YSYEKL. CDR3 size: 16 residues. With 0 bases removed from V and 4 bases from J, the gap between germline ends came to 10 bases. The chain's CDR3 is CASSQELGAGANVLTF. The CDR3 nucleotides read TGCGCCAGCAGCCAAGAGCTGGGGGCCGGGGCCAACGTCCTGACTTTC.

This clonotype was recorded many times. This chain links TRBV5-4 with TRBJ2-3; 10 nucleotides align to TRBD2. This CDR3 contains 16 residues. The junction had 5 bases not matched to a gene; V was cut back by 0 bases and J by 4 bases. Germline V lookup: CDR1 SGHNT, CDR2 YYREEE (reference sequence). CDR3 nucleotide sequence: TGTGCCAGCAGCTTGGTTACTAGCGGGATGGCAGATACGCAGTATTTT. Protein product: CASSLVTSGMADTQYF.

This clonotype appeared many times. This chain links TRBV10-3 with TRBJ1-5, with TRBD1 as a possible D gene (5 bases). The CDR3 is made up of 14 amino acids. Looked up from germline, CDR1 is ENHRY and CDR2 is SYGVKD. The germline V and J ends were trimmed by 2 bases and 4 bases, with 9 bases remaining between them. CDR3 region: CAISEAGSNQPQHF. The CDR3 DNA follows: TGTGCCATCAGTGAGGCAGGGAGTAATCAGCCCCAGCATTTT.